This is a list of T cell receptor beta chains from one sample in a study of blood T cell repertoires in COVID-19. The assay was immunoSEQ multiplex PCR, and TCRdb's table has in-frame clones only and misses some. Altogether under 250,000 clones are present, 65% to 90% being singletons, with the ten largest covering about 4.5%. The sequenced material came from peripheral blood. The receptors stem from a woman between 65 and 79 years old with acute or convalescent COVID-19. CDR3s include the opening cysteine and the closing phenylalanine or tryptophan. D genes are given only for firm matches. Some rows have no size entry. The others give once, few or many, or a class for an expanded clone.

CAIRDRGDTEAFF | TGTGCCATCAGAGACAGGGGGGACACTGAAGCTTTCTTT | TRBJ1-1 | - | TRBD1 | TRBV10-3
CASSPLAGVGYNEQFF | TGCGCCAGCAGCCCACTAGCGGGGGTAGGCTACAATGAGCAGTTCTTC | TRBJ2-1 | - | TRBD2 | TRBV4-3
CASSPDSENQPQHF | TGCGCCAGCAGCCCCGACAGCGAAAATCAGCCCCAGCATTTT | TRBJ1-5 | - | - | TRBV5-1
CAISESEGQSGDTQYF | TGTGCCATCAGTGAGTCTGAGGGACAGTCGGGGGATACGCAGTATTTT | TRBJ2-3 | - | TRBD1 | TRBV10-3
CASSIGTSYPPLHF | TGTGCCAGTAGTATCGGGACATCATACCCACCCCTCCACTTT | TRBJ1-6 | - | - | TRBV19
CASSLSGGRGLRGNTIYF | TGTGCCAGCAGTTTAAGTGGGGGAAGGGGACTGAGGGGAAACACCATATATTTT | TRBJ1-3 | - | - | TRBV27
CASSLTGQGTNQPQHF | TGTGCCAGCAGCTTGACGGGACAGGGGACGAATCAGCCCCAGCATTTT | TRBJ1-5 | few | TRBD1 | TRBV5-8
CASSSTGDQPQHF | TGTGCCAGCAGCTCGACAGGGGATCAGCCCCAGCATTTT | TRBJ1-5 | - | TRBD1 | TRBV5-8
CASSGGTGDTEAFF | TGTGCCAGTAGTGGAGGGACAGGGGACACTGAAGCTTTCTTT | TRBJ1-1 | - | TRBD1 | TRBV19
CSVKPGAGTGELFF | TGCAGCGTTAAGCCAGGGGCGGGCACCGGGGAGCTGTTTTTT | TRBJ2-2 | - | - | TRBV29-1
CASSYSSGGLYNEQFF | TGTGCCAGCAGTTACTCGAGCGGGGGCCTATACAATGAGCAGTTCTTC | TRBJ2-1 | - | TRBD2 | TRBV6-2/TRBV6-3
CASSRPGQGKSPLHF | TGTGCCAGCAGCCGTCCGGGACAGGGGAAGTCACCCCTCCACTTT | TRBJ1-6 | few | TRBD1 | TRBV7-2
CASSEQGSTEAFF | TGCGCCAGCAGCGAACAGGGGTCCACTGAAGCTTTCTTT | TRBJ1-1 | - | TRBD1 | TRBV10-2
CSVGQAGGGYTF | TGCAGCGTTGGACAGGCAGGGGGTGGCTACACCTTC | TRBJ1-2 | - | TRBD1 | TRBV29-1
CARSDQGGYTF | TGTGCTAGGAGCGATCAGGGGGGCTACACCTTC | TRBJ1-2 | - | - | TRBV6-5
CASSEGTGATDTQYF | TGCGCCAGCAGTGAGGGGACAGGGGCCACAGATACGCAGTATTTT | TRBJ2-3 | - | TRBD1 | TRBV10-1
CASSLSRQGPYEQYF | TGTGCCAGCAGTTTATCAAGACAGGGTCCCTACGAGCAGTACTTC | TRBJ2-7 | - | TRBD1 | TRBV27
CASSGTGKNTGELFF | TGTGCCAGCTCAGGGACAGGGAAGAACACCGGGGAGCTGTTTTTT | TRBJ2-2 | - | TRBD1 | TRBV18
CASTSEGLNQPQHF | TGTGCCAGCACCTCGGAGGGGCTCAATCAGCCCCAGCATTTT | TRBJ1-5 | - | - | TRBV2
CAISEQGRDQYF | TGTGCCATCAGTGAGCAGGGTAGAGACCAGTACTTC | TRBJ2-5 | - | - | TRBV10-3
CATRGQSEQYF | TGTGCCACCAGGGGGCAGAGCGAGCAGTACTTC | TRBJ2-7 | - | TRBD1 | TRBV6-5
CASSLTGANTEAFF | TGCGCCAGCAGCTTGACAGGGGCCAACACTGAAGCTTTCTTT | TRBJ1-1 | - | TRBD1 | TRBV5-1
CASSQVGRGSGRSTDTQYF | TGTGCCAGCAGCCAAGTAGGTCGGGGTAGCGGGAGGAGCACAGATACGCAGTATTTT | TRBJ2-3 | - | TRBD2 | TRBV3-1/TRBV3-2
CASSQERARRNSPLHF | TGCGCCAGCAGCCAAGAAAGAGCCCGAAGAAATTCACCCCTCCACTTT | TRBJ1-6 | - | - | TRBV4-3
CASSRLRGGPTGELFF | TGCGCCAGCAGCCGCCTGAGAGGGGGTCCCACCGGGGAGCTGTTTTTT | TRBJ2-2 | - | - | TRBV4-1
CASSLGGPNSPLHF | TGTGCCAGCAGCTTGGGGGGGCCTAATTCACCCCTCCACTTT | TRBJ1-6 | - | - | TRBV11-1
CASSQQGGRGNQPQHF | TGTGCCAGCAGTCAGCAGGGGGGCCGAGGCAATCAGCCCCAGCATTTT | TRBJ1-5 | once | TRBD1 | TRBV27
CASSLAQFPEAFF | TGTGCCAGCAGCTTAGCGCAGTTCCCTGAAGCTTTCTTT | TRBJ1-1 | - | - | TRBV11-1
CASREYSDTLFSGNTIYF | TGCGCCAGCAGAGAGTACTCGGACACCCTTTTCTCTGGAAACACCATATATTTT | TRBJ1-3 | - | - | TRBV4-1
CASSLATGNEKLFF | TGCGCCAGCAGCTTGGCCACCGGTAATGAAAAACTGTTTTTT | TRBJ1-4 | few | - | TRBV5-1
CASSLVWAGEATGELFF | TGTGCCAGCAGCTTAGTTTGGGCAGGGGAAGCCACCGGGGAGCTGTTTTTT | TRBJ2-2 | - | - | TRBV7-2
CASSLVTTNTGELFF | TGTGCCAGCAGCTTAGTCACTACGAACACCGGGGAGCTGTTTTTT | TRBJ2-2 | - | - | TRBV7-2
CASSPGGATGNTIYF | TGTGCCAGCTCACCAGGGGGGGCGACTGGAAACACCATATATTTT | TRBJ1-3 | - | - | TRBV18
CASSSRTGRLNTEAFF | TGTGCCAGCTCATCGCGGACTGGACGGTTGAACACTGAAGCTTTCTTT | TRBJ1-1 | - | - | TRBV18
CASSQRTGTGDGYTF | TGTGCCAGCAGCCAACGGACCGGGACAGGGGACGGCTACACCTTC | TRBJ1-2 | - | TRBD1 | TRBV7-2
CASSQGQTSPGELFF | TGTGCCAGCAGCCAAGGCCAGACTAGCCCCGGGGAGCTGTTTTTT | TRBJ2-2 | - | TRBD2 | TRBV4-2
CASSLSSGAPSYEQYF | TGTGCCAGCAGCCTCAGTAGCGGGGCCCCCTCCTACGAGCAGTACTTC | TRBJ2-7 | - | TRBD2 | TRBV7-2
CASSVISGTGQETQYF | TGTGCCAGCAGCGTAATTTCCGGGACAGGACAAGAGACCCAGTACTTC | TRBJ2-5 | - | TRBD1 | TRBV9
CASSQGLQENTEAFF | TGTGCCAGCAGCCAGGGCCTACAGGAGAACACTGAAGCTTTCTTT | TRBJ1-1 | - | - | TRBV4-2
CASSYLETGPKLFF | TGTGCCAGCAGTTACCTCGAAACAGGGCCAAAACTGTTTTTT | TRBJ1-4 | - | - | TRBV6-5
CASSQEGTGTDEKLFF | TGCGCCAGCAGCCAAGAAGGGACCGGGACAGATGAAAAACTGTTTTTT | TRBJ1-4 | - | TRBD1 | TRBV4-3
CASSYYSRTSFYEQYF | TGTGCCAGCAGTTACTATTCTAGGACTAGCTTCTACGAGCAGTACTTC | TRBJ2-7 | - | TRBD2 | TRBV6-5
CASSEEPNGYTF | TGTGCCAGCAGTGAAGAGCCGAACGGCTACACCTTC | TRBJ1-2 | - | - | TRBV6-1
CASSLGQSGTYEQYF | TGTGCCAGCAGCTTAGGCCAATCAGGGACCTACGAGCAGTACTTC | TRBJ2-7 | - | - | TRBV11-2
CASSQDRTEYTGELFF | TGCGCCAGCAGCCAAGATCGGACAGAATACACCGGGGAGCTGTTTTTT | TRBJ2-2 | - | - | TRBV4-3
CASSLDGTGIYEQYF | TGTGCCAGCAGCTTAGACGGGACAGGGATCTACGAGCAGTACTTC | TRBJ2-7 | - | TRBD1 | TRBV11-2
CASSGTGDREQFF | TGTGCCAGCAGCGGGACAGGGGACCGGGAGCAGTTCTTC | TRBJ2-1 | few | TRBD1 | TRBV12-3/TRBV12-4
CATTLGGNTGELFF | TGTGCCACTACCTTAGGGGGAAATACCGGGGAGCTGTTTTTT | TRBJ2-2 | - | - | TRBV15
CATRRQGAGSYGYTF | TGTGCCACGAGGAGACAGGGGGCAGGTAGCTATGGCTACACCTTC | TRBJ1-2 | - | TRBD1 | TRBV10-3
CASSFLSSYEQYF | TGTGCCAGCAGCTTCCTGAGCTCCTACGAGCAGTACTTC | TRBJ2-7 | few | - | TRBV5-4
CASRTTRGRVNTEAFF | TGTGCCAGCAGGACGACAAGGGGAAGGGTGAACACTGAAGCTTTCTTT | TRBJ1-1 | - | - | TRBV21-1
CASSRGTGGFYGYTF | TGTGCCAGCAGCCGCGGGACAGGGGGATTCTATGGCTACACCTTC | TRBJ1-2 | - | TRBD1 | TRBV11-2
CASSFQGQGTQPQHF | TGTGCCAGCAGTTTCCAGGGACAGGGCACTCAGCCCCAGCATTTT | TRBJ1-5 | - | TRBD1 | TRBV28